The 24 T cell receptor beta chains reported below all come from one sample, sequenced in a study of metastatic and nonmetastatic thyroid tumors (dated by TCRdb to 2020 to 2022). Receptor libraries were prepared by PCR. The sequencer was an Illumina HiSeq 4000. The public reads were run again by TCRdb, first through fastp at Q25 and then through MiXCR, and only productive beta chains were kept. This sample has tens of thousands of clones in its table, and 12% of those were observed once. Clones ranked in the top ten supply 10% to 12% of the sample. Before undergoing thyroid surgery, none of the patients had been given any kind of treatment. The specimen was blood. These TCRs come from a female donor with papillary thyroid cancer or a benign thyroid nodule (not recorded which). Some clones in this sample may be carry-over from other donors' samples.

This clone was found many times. This CDR3 is CASTPGVEDTLSNQPQHF. The CDR3 region has the DNA TGTGCCAGCACCCCTGGGGTTGAGGACACCCTTAGCAATCAGCCCCAGCATTTT. This chain joins TRBV28 and TRBJ1-5; possible D gene TRBD1, 5 bases. Germline CDR1 and CDR2: MDHEN and SYDVKM. The V end was cut by 7 bases, the J end by 0 bases, with 22 bases between. The CDR3 covers 18 residues.

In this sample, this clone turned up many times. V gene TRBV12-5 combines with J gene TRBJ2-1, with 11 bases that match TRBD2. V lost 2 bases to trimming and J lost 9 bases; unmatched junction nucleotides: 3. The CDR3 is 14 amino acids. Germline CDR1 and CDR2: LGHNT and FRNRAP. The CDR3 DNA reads TGTGCTAGTGGTTTGACTAGCGGGAGAGTTGAGCAGTTCTTC. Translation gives CASGLTSGRVEQFF.

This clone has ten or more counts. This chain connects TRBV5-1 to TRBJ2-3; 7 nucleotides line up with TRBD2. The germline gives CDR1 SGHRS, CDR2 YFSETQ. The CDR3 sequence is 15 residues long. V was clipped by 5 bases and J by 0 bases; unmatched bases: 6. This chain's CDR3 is CASSLSGVSTDTQYF. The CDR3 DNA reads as TGCGCCAGCAGTCTCAGCGGGGTTAGCACAGATACGCAGTATTTT.

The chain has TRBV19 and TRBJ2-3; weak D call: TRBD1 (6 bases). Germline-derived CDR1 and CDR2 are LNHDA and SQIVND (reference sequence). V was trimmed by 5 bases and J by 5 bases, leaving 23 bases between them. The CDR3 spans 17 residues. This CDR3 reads CASSFRGTSGLGDTQYF. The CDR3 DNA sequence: TGTGCCAGTAGTTTTAGGGGGACAAGCGGACTCGGAGATACGCAGTATTTT.

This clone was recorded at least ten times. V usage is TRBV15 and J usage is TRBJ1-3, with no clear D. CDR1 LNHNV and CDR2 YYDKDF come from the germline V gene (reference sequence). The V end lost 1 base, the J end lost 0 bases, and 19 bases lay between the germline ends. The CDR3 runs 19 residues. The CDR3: CATSRGRGFPSTSGNTIYF. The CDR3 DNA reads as TGTGCCACCAGCAGAGGTCGAGGATTTCCTTCAACCTCTGGAAACACCATATATTTT.

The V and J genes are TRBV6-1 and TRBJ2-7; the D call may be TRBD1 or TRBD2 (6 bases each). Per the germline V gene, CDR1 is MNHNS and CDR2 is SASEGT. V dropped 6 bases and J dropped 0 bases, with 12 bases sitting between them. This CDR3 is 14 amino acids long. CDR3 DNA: TGTGCCAGCAGCCTCGAGGGGGGCTCCTACGAGCAGTACTTC. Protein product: CASSLEGGSYEQYF.

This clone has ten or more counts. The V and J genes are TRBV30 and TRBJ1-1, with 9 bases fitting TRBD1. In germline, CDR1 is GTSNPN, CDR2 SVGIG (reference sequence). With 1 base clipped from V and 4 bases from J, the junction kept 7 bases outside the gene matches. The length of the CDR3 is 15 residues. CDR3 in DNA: TGTGCCTGGAGTGCCCCTGGGACAGGGATCACTGAAGCTTTCTTT. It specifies CAWSAPGTGITEAFF.

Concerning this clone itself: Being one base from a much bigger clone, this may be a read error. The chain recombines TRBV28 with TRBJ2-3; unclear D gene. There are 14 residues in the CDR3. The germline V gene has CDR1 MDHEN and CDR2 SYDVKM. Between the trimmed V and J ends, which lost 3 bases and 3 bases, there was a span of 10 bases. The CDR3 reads CASSFVSVTDTQYF. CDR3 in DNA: TGTGCCAGCAGTTTCGTCTCAGTGACAGATACGCAGTATTTT.

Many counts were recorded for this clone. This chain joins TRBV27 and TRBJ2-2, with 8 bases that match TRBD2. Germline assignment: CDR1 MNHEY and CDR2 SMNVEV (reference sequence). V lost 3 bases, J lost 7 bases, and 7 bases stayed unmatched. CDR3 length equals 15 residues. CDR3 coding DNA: TGTGCCAGCAGTTTTGAGAGCGGGAGTGTCGGGGAGCTGTTTTTT. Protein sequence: CASSFESGSVGELFF.

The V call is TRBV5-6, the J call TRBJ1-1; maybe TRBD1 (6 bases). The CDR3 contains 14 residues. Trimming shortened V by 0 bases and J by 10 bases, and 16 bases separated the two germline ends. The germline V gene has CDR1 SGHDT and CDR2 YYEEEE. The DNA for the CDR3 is TGTGCCAGCAGCTTGGGACGGGGGGCCCTGGGAGCTTTCTTT. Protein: CASSLGRGALGAFF.

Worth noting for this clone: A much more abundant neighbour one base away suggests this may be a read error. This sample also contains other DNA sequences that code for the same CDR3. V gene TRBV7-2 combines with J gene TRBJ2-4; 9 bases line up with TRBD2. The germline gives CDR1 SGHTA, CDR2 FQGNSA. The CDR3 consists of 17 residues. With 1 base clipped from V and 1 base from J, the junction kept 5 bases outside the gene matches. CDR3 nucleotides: TGTGCCAGCAGCTTAGTAACTAGCGGGCTGGCCAAAAACATTCAGTACTTC. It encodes CASSLVTSGLAKNIQYF.

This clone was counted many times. Written as DNA, the CDR3 is TGCAGTGCTAGAGCTAGCGGGCGAAACAATGAGCAGTTCTTC. It specifies CSARASGRNNEQFF. The chain uses TRBV20-1 and TRBJ2-1; 8 nucleotides align to TRBD2. The CDR3 loop spans 14 amino acids. Germline values: CDR1 DFQATT, CDR2 SNEGSKA (reference sequence). The junction had 4 bases not matched to a gene; V was cut back by 1 base and J by 5 bases.

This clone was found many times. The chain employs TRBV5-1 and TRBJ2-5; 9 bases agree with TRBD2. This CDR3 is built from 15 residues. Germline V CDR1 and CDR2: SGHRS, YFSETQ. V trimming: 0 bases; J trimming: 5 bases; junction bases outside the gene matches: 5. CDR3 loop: CASSLVSGRGETQYF. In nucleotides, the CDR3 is TGCGCCAGCAGCTTGGTTAGCGGGAGAGGGGAGACCCAGTACTTC.

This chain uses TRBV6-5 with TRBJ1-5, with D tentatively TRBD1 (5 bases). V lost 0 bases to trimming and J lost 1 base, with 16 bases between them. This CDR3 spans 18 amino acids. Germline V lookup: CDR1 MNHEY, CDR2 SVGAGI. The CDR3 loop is CASSYSWKHGASNQPQHF. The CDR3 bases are TGTGCCAGCAGTTACTCTTGGAAACATGGGGCCAGCAATCAGCCCCAGCATTTT.

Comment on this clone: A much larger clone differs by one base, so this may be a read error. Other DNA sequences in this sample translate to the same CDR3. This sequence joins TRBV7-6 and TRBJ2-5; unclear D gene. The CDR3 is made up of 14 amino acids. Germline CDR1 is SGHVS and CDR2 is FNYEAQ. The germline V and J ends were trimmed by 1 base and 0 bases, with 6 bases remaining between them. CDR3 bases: TGTGCCAGCAGCTTAGGTACCCACCAAGAGACCCAGTACTTC. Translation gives CASSLGTHQETQYF.

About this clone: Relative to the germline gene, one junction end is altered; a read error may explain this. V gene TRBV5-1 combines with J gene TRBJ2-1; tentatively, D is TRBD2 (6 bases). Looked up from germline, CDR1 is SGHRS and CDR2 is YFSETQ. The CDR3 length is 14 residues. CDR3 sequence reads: CASSYAGGGNDQFF. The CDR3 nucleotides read TGCGCCAGCAGCTACGCGGGTGGAGGGAATGATCAGTTCTTC.

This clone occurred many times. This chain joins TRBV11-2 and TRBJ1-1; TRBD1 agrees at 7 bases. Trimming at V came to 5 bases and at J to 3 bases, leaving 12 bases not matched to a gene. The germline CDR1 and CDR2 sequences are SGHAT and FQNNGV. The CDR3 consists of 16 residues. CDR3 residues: CASSNVGGNRYTEAFF. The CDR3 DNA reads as TGTGCCAGCAGCAACGTAGGGGGCAATAGGTACACTGAAGCTTTCTTT. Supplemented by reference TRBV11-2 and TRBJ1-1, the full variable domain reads EAGVAQSPRYKIIEKRQSVAFWCNPISGHATLYWYQQILGQGPKLLIQFQNNGVVDDSQLPKDRFSAERLKGVDSTLKIQPAKLEDSAVYLCASSNVGGNRYTEAFFGQGTRLTVV.

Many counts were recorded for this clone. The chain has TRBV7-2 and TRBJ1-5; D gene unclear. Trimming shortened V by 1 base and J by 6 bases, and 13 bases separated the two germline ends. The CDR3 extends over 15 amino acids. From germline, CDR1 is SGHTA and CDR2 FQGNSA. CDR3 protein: CASSLGWSMSQPQHF. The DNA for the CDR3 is TGTGCCAGCAGCTTAGGCTGGTCGATGTCTCAGCCCCAGCATTTT.

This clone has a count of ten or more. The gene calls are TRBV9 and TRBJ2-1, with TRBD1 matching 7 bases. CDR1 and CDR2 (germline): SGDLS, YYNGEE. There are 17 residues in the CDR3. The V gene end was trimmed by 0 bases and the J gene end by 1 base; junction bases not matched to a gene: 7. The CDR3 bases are TGTGCCAGCAGCGTAGGTCCCGGGACAGCATCCTACAATGAGCAGTTCTTC. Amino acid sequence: CASSVGPGTASYNEQFF.

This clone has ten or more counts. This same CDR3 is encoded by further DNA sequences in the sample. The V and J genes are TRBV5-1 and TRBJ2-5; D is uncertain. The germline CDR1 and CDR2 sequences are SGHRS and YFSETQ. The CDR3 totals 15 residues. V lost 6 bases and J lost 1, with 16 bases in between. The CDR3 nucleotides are TGCGCCAGCAAACCCGAATGGGGATCCCAAGAGACCCAGTACTTC. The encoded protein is CASKPEWGSQETQYF.

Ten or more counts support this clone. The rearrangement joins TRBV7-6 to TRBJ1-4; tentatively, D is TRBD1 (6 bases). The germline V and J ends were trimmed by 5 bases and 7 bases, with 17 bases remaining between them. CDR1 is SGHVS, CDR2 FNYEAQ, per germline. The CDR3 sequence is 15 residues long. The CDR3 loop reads CASSRSGVAGEKLFF. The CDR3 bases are TGTGCCAGCAGCCGATCAGGGGTAGCTGGTGAAAAACTGTTTTTT.

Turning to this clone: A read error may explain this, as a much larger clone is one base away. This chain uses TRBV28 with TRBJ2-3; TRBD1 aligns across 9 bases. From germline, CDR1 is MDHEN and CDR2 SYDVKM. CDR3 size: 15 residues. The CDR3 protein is CAGSLGQGPTDTQYF. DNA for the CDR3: TGTGCCGGCAGCCTGGGACAGGGCCCCACAGATACGCAGTATTTT.

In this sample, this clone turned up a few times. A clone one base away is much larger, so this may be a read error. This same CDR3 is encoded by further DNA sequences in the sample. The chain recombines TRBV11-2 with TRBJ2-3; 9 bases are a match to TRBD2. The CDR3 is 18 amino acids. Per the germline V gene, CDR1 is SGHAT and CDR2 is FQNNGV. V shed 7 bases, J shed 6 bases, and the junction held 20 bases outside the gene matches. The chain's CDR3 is CASTPRPPGGRATDTQYF. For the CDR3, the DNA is TGTGCCAGCACCCCCCGGCCACCCGGCGGGAGGGCAACGGATACGCAGTATTTT.

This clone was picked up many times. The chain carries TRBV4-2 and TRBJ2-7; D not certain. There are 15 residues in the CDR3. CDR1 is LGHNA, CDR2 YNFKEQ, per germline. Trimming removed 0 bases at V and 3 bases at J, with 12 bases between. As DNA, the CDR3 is TGTGCCAGCAGCCAAGAAGGAAACAGCCACTACGAGCAGTACTTC. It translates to CASSQEGNSHYEQYF.